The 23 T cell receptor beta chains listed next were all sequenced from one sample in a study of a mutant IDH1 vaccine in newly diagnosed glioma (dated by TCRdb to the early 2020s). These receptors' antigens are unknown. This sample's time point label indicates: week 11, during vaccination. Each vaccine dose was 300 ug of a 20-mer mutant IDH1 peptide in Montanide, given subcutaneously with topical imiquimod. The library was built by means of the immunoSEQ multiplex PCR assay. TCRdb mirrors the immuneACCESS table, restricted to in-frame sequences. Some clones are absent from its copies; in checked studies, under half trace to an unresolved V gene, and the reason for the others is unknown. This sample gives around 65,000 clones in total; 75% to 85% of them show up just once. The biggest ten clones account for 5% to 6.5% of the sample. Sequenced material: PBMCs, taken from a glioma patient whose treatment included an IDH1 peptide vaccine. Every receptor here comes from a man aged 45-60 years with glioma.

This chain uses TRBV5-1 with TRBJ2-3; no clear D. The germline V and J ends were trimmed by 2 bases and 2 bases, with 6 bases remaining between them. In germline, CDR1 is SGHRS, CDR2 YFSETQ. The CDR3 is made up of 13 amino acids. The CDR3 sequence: CASSFTDTDTQYF. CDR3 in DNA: TGCGCCAGCAGCTTTACCGACACAGATACGCAGTATTTT.

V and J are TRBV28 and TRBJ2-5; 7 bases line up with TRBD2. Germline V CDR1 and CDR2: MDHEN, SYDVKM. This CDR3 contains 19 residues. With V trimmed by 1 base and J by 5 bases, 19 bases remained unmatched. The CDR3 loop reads CASSLLRGLRREKSETQYF. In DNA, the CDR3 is TGTGCCAGCAGTTTATTGAGGGGACTTCGGCGGGAGAAATCGGAGACCCAGTACTTC.

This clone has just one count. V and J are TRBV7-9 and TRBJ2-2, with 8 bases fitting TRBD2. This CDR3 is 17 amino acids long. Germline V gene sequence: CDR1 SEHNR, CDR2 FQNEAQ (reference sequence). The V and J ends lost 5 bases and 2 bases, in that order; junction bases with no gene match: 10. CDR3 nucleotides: TGTGCCAGCAGCCAGTGGCGTACTAGCGGTAACACCGGGGAGCTGTTTTTT. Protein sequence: CASSQWRTSGNTGELFF.

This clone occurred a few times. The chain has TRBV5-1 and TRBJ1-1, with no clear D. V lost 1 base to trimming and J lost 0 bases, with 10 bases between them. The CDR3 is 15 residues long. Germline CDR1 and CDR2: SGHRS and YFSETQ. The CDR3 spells CASSLSPGLNTEAFF. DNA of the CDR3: TGCGCCAGCAGCTTGTCCCCCGGGTTGAACACTGAAGCTTTCTTT. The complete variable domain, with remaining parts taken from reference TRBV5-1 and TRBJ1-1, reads KAGVTQTPRYLIKTRGQQVTLSCSPISGHRSVSWYQQTPGQGLQFLFEYFSETQRNKGNFPGRFSGRQFSNSRSEMNVSTLELGDSALYLCASSLSPGLNTEAFFGQGTRLTVV.

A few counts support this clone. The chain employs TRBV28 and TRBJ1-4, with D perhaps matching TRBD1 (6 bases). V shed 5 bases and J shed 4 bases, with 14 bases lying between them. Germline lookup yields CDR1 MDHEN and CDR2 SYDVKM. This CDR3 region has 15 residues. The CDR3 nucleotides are TGTGCCAGCAGTACCGGGGGCGCGGATAATGAAAAACTGTTTTTT. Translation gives CASSTGGADNEKLFF. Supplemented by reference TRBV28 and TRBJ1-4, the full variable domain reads DVKVTQSSRYLVKRTGEKVFLECVQDMDHENMFWYRQDPGLGLRLIYFSYDVKMKEKGDIPEGYSVSREKKERFSLILESASTNQTSMYLCASSTGGADNEKLFFGSGTQLSVL.

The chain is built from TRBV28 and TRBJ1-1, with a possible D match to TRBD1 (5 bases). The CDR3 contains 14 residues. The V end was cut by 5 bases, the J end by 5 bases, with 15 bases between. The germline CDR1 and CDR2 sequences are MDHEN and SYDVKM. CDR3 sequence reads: CASSAVRVWTEAFF. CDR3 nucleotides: TGTGCCAGCAGTGCAGTCAGGGTGTGGACTGAAGCTTTCTTT.

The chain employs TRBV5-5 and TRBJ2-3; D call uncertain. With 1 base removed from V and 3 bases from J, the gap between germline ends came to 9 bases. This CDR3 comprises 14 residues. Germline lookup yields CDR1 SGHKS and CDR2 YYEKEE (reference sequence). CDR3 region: CASSLLTSTDTQYF. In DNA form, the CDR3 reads TGTGCCAGCAGCTTGCTGACCTCTACAGATACGCAGTATTTT.

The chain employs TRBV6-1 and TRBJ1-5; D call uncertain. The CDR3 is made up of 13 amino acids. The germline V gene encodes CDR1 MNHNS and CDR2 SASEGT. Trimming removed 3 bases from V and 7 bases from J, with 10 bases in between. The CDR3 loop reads CASSDLGVQPQHF. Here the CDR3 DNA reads TGTGCCAGCAGTGATCTAGGAGTCCAGCCCCAGCATTTT.

The DNA of the CDR3 is TGTGCCAGCAGTTGGACTAGCGGGGTCTACGAGCAGTACTTC. Its protein product is CASSWTSGVYEQYF. V gene TRBV5-6 combines with J gene TRBJ2-5, with TRBD2 matching over 12 bases. Judging by the DNA end, TRBJ2-7 fits better; the J call may be wrong. The CDR3 is made up of 14 amino acids. Per germline, CDR1 SGHDT and CDR2 YYEEEE.

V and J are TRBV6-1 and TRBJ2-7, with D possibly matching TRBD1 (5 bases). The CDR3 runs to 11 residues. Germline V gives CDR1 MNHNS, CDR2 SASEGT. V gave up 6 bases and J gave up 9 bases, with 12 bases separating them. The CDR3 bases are TGTGCCAGCAGGGCAGGGTTGGGGCAGTACTTC. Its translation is CASRAGLGQYF.

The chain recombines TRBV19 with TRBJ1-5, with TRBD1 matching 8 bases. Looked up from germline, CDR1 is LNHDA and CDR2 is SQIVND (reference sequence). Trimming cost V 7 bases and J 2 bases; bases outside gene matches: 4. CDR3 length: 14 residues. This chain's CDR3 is CASTQQGGNQPQHF. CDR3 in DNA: TGTGCCAGTACCCAACAGGGGGGCAATCAGCCCCAGCATTTT.

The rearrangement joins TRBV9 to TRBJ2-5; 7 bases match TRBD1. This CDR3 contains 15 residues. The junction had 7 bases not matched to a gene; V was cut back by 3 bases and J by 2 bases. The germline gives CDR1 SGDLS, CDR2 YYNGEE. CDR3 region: CASSGGTVPQETQYF. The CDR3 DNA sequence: TGTGCCAGCAGCGGAGGGACAGTACCTCAAGAGACCCAGTACTTC. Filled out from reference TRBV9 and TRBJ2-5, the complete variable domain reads DSGVTQTPKHLITATGQRVTLRCSPRSGDLSVYWYQQSLDQGLQFLIQYYNGEERAKGNILERFSAQQFPDLHSELNLSSLELGDSALYFCASSGGTVPQETQYFGPGTRLLVL.

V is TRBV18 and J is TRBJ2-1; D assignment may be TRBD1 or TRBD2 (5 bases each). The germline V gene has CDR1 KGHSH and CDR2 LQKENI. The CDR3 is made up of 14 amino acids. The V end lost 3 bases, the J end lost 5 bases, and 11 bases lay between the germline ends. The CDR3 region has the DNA TGTGCCAGCTCACCGGGGGTGGGTAACAATGAGCAGTTCTTC. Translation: CASSPGVGNNEQFF.

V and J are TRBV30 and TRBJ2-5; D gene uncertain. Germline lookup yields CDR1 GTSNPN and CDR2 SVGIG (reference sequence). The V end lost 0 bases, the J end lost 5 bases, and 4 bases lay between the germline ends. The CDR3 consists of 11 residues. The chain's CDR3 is CAWSVGETQYF. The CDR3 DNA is TGTGCCTGGAGTGTAGGGGAGACCCAGTACTTC.

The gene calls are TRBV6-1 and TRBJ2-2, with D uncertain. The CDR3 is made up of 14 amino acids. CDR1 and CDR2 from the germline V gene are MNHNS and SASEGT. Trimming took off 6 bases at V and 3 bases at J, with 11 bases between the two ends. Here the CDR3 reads CASRAQKHTGELFF. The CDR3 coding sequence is TGTGCCAGCAGGGCCCAGAAACACACCGGGGAGCTGTTTTTT.

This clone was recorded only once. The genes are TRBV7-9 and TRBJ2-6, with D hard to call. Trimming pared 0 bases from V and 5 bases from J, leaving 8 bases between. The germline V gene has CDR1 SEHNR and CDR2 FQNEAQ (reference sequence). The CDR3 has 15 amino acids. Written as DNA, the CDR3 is TGTGCCAGCAGCTTAGCCGGCCTTAGGGCCAACGTCCTGACTTTC. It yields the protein CASSLAGLRANVLTF.

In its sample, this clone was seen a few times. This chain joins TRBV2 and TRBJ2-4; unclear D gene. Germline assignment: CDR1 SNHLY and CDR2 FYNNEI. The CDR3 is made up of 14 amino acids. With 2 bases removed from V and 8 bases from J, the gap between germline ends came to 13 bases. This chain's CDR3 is CASSERSPRDIQYF. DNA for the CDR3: TGTGCCAGCAGTGAAAGGTCCCCTCGGGACATTCAGTACTTC.

CDR3 nucleotide sequence: TGCAGCGTCGCCCGGGACAGGCTTGTTGGTGAGCAGTTCTTC. Its protein is CSVARDRLVGEQFF. The rearrangement uses TRBV29-1 and TRBJ2-1; 8 nucleotides line up with TRBD1. Germline values: CDR1 SQVTM, CDR2 ANQGSEA. Trimming cost V 6 bases and J 9 bases; bases outside gene matches: 13. The CDR3 length is 14 residues.

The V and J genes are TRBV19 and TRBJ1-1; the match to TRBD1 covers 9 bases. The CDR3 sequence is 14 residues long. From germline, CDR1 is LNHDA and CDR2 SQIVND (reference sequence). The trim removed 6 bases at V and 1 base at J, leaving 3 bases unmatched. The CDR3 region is CASSHRGRNTEAFF. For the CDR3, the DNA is TGTGCCAGTAGCCACAGGGGGCGGAACACTGAAGCTTTCTTT. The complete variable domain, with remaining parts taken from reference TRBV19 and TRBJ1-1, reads DGGITQSPKYLFRKEGQNVTLSCEQNLNHDAMYWYRQDPGQGLRLIYYSQIVNDFQKGDIAEGYSVSREKKESFPLTVTSAQKNPTAFYLCASSHRGRNTEAFFGQGTRLTVV.

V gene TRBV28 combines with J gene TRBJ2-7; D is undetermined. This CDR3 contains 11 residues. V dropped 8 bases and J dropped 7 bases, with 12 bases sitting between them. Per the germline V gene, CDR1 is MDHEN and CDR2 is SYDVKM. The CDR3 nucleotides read TGTGCCAGCGCCTCTGTAAGGGAGCAGTACTTC. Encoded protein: CASASVREQYF.

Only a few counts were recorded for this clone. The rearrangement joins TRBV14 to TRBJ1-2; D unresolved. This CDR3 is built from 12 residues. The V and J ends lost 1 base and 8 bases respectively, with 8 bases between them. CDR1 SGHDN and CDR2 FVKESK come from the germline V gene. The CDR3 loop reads CASSQAGGGYTF. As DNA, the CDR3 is TGTGCCAGCAGCCAAGCGGGAGGAGGCTACACCTTC.

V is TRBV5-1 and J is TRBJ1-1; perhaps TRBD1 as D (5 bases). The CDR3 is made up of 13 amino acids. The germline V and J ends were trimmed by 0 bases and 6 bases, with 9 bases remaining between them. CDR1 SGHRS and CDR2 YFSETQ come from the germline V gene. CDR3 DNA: TGCGCCAGCAGCTTGGAGGGGTTGGCTGAAGCTTTCTTT. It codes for CASSLEGLAEAFF.

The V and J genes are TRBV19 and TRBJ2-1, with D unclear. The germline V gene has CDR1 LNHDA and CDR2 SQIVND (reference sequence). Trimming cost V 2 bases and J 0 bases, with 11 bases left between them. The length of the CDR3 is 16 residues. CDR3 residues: CASSIPGSSSYNEQFF. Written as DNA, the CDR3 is TGTGCCAGTAGTATACCCGGGTCTAGCTCCTACAATGAGCAGTTCTTC.